This record concerns one T cell receptor beta chain sequence. This sample stems from a study of blood T cell repertoires in COVID-19. Study in general: COVID-19 samples collected from the United States, Italy and Spain covered acute and convalescent phases.

Only in-frame clones appear in the TCRdb table, and some are missing; sequencing was by immunoSEQ multiplex PCR. The table has 100,000 or so clones, around 92% seen once. CDR1 and CDR2 from the germline V gene are SGHAT and FQNNGV. The V end lost 5 bases, the J end lost 0 bases, and 16 bases lay between the germline ends. CDR3 length: 16 residues. The sequenced material came from peripheral blood. This TCR was sampled from an older woman with active COVID-19. The chain joins TRBV11-2 to TRBJ1-2, with a tentative D call TRBD1 (5 bases). The DNA of the CDR3 is TGTGCCAGCAGCGACCGGGCGACAGCCGCTAACTATGGCTACACCTTC. Residues: CASSDRATAANYGYTF.